This T cell receptor (beta chain) was identified during a study of blood T cell repertoires in COVID-19. Data came from immunoSEQ multiplex PCR; TCRdb stores just in-frame clones and leaves some out. The sample includes some 80,000 clones, around 88% of them seen just once. The CDR3 length is 18 residues. V shed 4 bases, J shed 5 bases, and the junction held 17 bases outside the gene matches. Germline V lookup: CDR1 SGHRS, CDR2 YFSETQ. Source material: peripheral blood. This TCR was sampled from a human donor in a cohort sampled during active COVID-19. The gene calls are TRBV5-1 and TRBJ2-5, with 10 nucleotides matching TRBD2. Written as DNA, the CDR3 is TGCGCCAGCAGCGCCCCCAATCGGCTAGCGGGAGTTTTGGAGACCCAGTACTTC. Encoded protein: CASSAPNRLAGVLETQYF.